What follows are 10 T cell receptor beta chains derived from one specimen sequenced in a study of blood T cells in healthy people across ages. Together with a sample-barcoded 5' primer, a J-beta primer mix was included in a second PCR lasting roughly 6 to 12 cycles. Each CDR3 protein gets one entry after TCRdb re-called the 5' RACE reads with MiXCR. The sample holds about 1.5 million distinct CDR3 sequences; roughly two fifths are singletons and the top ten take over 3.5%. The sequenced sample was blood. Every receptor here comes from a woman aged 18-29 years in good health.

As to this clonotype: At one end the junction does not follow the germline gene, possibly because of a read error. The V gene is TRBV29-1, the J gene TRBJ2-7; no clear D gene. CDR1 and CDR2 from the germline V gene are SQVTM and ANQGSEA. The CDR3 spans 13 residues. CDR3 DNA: TGCAGTGTTGCGACCCGGCGATCCTACGAGCAGTACTTC. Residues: CSVATRRSYEQYF.

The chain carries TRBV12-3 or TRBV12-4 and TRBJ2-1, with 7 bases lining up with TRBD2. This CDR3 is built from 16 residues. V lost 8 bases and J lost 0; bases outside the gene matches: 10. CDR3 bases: TGTGCCAGCGGTTACTCGGGAGGCCACTCCTACAATGAGCAGTTCTTC. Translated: CASGYSGGHSYNEQFF.

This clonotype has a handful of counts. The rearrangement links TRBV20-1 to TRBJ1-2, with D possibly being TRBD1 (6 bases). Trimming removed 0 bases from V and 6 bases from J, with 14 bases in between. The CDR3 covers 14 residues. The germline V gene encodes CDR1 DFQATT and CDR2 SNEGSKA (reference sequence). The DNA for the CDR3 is TGCAGTGCTAGAGATGGGGCCAGGGGCCATGGCTACACCTTC. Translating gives CSARDGARGHGYTF.

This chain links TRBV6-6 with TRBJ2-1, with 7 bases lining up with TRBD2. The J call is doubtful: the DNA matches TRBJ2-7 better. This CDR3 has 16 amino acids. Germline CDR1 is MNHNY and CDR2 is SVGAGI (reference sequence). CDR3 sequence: CASSYSREVAYNEQYF. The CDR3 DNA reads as TGTGCCAGCAGTTACTCACGGGAGGTCGCCTACAATGAGCAGTACTTC.

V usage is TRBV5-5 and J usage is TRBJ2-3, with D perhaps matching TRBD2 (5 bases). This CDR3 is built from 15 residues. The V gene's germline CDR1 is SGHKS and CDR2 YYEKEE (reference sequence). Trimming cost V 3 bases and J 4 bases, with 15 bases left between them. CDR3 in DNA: TGTGCCAGCAGCTCTCCCGACGAGGGAGCAGATACGCAGTATTTT. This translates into CASSSPDEGADTQYF.

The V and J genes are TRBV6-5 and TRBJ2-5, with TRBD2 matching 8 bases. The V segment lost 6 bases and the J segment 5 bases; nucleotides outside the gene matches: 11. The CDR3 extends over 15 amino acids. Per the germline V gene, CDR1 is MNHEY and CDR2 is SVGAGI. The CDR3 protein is CASRRVGGGRETQYF. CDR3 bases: TGTGCCAGCAGGCGCGTCGGGGGCGGGAGGGAGACCCAGTACTTC.

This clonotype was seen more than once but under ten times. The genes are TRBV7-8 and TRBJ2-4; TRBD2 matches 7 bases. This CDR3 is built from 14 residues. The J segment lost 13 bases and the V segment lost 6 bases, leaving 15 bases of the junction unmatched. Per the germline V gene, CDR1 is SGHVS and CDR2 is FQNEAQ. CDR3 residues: CASRRAGGGNEQYF. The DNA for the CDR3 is TGTGCCAGCAGACGTGCTGGGGGAGGGAATGAGCAGTACTTC.

Written as DNA, the CDR3 is TGTGCCAAGGACAGGGGTAGCACCGGGGAGCTGTTTTTT. Protein: CAKDRGSTGELFF. The V and J genes are TRBV30 and TRBJ2-2; TRBD1 agrees at 9 bases. V lost 8 bases to trimming and J lost 4 bases; unmatched junction nucleotides: 5. The CDR3 runs to 13 residues. Germline assignment: CDR1 GTSNPN and CDR2 SVGIG (reference sequence). Complete variable domain (other parts from reference TRBV30 and TRBJ2-2): SQTIHQWPATLVQPVGSPLSLECTVEGTSNPNLYWYRQAAGRGLQLLFYSVGIGQISSEVPQNLSASRPQDRQFILSSKKLLLSDSGFYLCAKDRGSTGELFFGEGSRLTVL.

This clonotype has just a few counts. The CDR3 is CSARRASGGSTDTQYF. For the CDR3, the DNA is TGCAGTGCTAGAAGGGCTAGCGGGGGAAGCACAGATACGCAGTATTTT. V and J are TRBV20-1 and TRBJ2-3; TRBD2 matches at 10 bases. The CDR3 length is 16 residues. The V gene's germline CDR1 is DFQATT and CDR2 SNEGSKA (reference sequence). V gave up 2 bases and J gave up 0 bases; unmatched junction bases: 5.

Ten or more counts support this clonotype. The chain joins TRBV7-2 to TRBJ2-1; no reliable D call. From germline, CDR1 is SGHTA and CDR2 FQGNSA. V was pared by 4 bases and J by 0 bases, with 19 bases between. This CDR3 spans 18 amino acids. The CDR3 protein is CASSSSSPTPYSYNEQFF. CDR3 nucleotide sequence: TGTGCCAGCAGCTCGTCTTCTCCAACCCCTTACTCCTACAATGAGCAGTTCTTC.